These 17 T cell receptor beta chains came from one sample sequenced in a study of T cell clones after liver transplantation. Data came from immunoSEQ multiplex PCR; TCRdb stores just in-frame clones and leaves some out. The table lists 55,000 to 75,000 clones, 80% to 95% of them singletons. The sequenced sample was CD4+ T cells from blood, obtained less than 26 months after liver transplant. Source of these receptors: a human patient who received a liver transplant. The graft donor may account for some of the T cells.

This clone was observed a single time. The rearrangement uses TRBV5-1 and TRBJ2-6; D is unresolved. CDR3 length: 14 amino acids. Trimming left V 0 bases short and J 2 bases short, with 3 bases between. The germline V gene encodes CDR1 SGHRS and CDR2 YFSETQ. In DNA, the CDR3 is TGCGCCAGCAGCTTGGCCACTGGGGCCAACGTCCTGACTTTC. Translating gives CASSLATGANVLTF.

This clone appeared once. The V call is TRBV27, the J call TRBJ2-2; D is undetermined. The V end was cut by 8 bases, the J end by 5 bases, with 15 bases between. Per germline, CDR1 MNHEY and CDR2 SMNVEV (reference sequence). CDR3 length: 14 residues. CDR3 coding DNA: TGTGCCAGCCGTCCGTTGACTCCGACCGGGGAGCTGTTTTTT. Encoded protein: CASRPLTPTGELFF.

The chain has TRBV6-5 and TRBJ1-3; D unresolved. CDR3 length: 15 residues. CDR1 is MNHEY, CDR2 SVGAGI, per germline. V lost 5 bases to trimming and J lost 0 bases, with 11 bases between them. The CDR3 reads CASSPTSSSGNTIYF. The DNA for the CDR3 is TGTGCCAGCAGTCCGACATCAAGCTCTGGAAACACCATATATTTT.

This rearrangement joins TRBV2 to TRBJ2-7; D unresolved. The CDR3 covers 13 residues. V dropped 6 bases and J dropped 3 bases, with 12 bases sitting between them. Germline-derived CDR1 and CDR2 are SNHLY and FYNNEI. CDR3 sequence: CASSRALFYEQYF. The CDR3, as DNA: TGTGCCAGCAGCCGGGCCCTTTTCTACGAGCAGTACTTC.

J is TRBJ2-7 and V is TRBV5-4; 9 bases line up with TRBD1. The CDR3 has 13 residues. Germline V CDR1 and CDR2: SGHNT, YYREEE (reference sequence). The trim removed 2 bases at V and 4 bases at J, leaving 1 base unmatched. CDR3 in DNA: TGTGCCAGCAGCTTAGGGACAGGGTACGAGCAGTACTTC. Amino acid sequence: CASSLGTGYEQYF.

This chain joins TRBV6-1 and TRBJ2-1; 10 nucleotides agree with TRBD2. The CDR3 loop spans 14 amino acids. Trimming at V came to 5 bases and at J to 7 bases, leaving 5 bases not matched to a gene. Germline V lookup: CDR1 MNHNS, CDR2 SASEGT. CDR3 sequence (DNA): TGTGCCAGCAGTTCGAGCGGGAGGGCGAATGAGCAGTTCTTC. Translation: CASSSSGRANEQFF.

In DNA, the CDR3 is TGTGCCAGCAGTGAGAACAGGGGGCCCCAGACCGGGGAGCTGTTTTTT. This codes for CASSENRGPQTGELFF. J is TRBJ2-2 and V is TRBV25-1; 9 nucleotides agree with TRBD1. The J segment lost 5 bases and the V segment lost 3 bases, leaving 7 bases of the junction unmatched. Germline V CDR1 and CDR2: MGHDK, SYGVNS. This CDR3 is 16 amino acids long. The full variable domain, in which reference TRBV25-1 and TRBJ2-2 provide the parts outside the CDR3, is EADIYQTPRYLVIGTGKKITLECSQTMGHDKMYWYQQDPGMELHLIHYSYGVNSTEKGDLSSESTVSRIRTEHFPLTLESARPSHTSQYLCASSENRGPQTGELFFGEGSRLTVL.

V is TRBV2 and J is TRBJ2-5; tentatively, D is TRBD1 or TRBD2 (5 bases each). The V end was cut by 7 bases, the J end by 1 base, with 16 bases between. The CDR3 runs to 15 residues. CDR1 is SNHLY and CDR2 is FYNNEI in the germline V gene. Here the CDR3 reads CASTGSGPPQETQYF. In DNA form, the CDR3 reads TGTGCCAGCACAGGGTCGGGGCCCCCCCAAGAGACCCAGTACTTC. The variable domain in full, completed from reference TRBV2 and TRBJ2-5, reads EPEVTQTPSHQVTQMGQEVILRCVPISNHLYFYWYRQILGQKVEFLVSFYNNEISEKSEIFDDQFSVERPDGSNFTLKIRSTKLEDSAMYFCASTGSGPPQETQYFGPGTRLLVL.

Here the CDR3 DNA reads TGTGCCAGCAGCAGACGCTCGGGTTGGCTGACTAACTATGGCTACACCTTC. Its translation: CASSRRSGWLTNYGYTF. This chain uses TRBV21-1 with TRBJ1-2. TRBV21-1 is labeled a pseudogene. The length of the CDR3 is 17 residues.

This chain joins TRBV4-3 and TRBJ1-4; perhaps TRBD1 as D (5 bases). The CDR3 contains 18 residues. The V and J ends lost 0 bases and 5 bases respectively, with 19 bases between them. Looked up from germline, CDR1 is LGHNA and CDR2 is YSLEER. The CDR3 loop is CASSQDLFRGERNEKLFF. The CDR3 nucleotides read TGCGCCAGCAGCCAAGATTTGTTTCGGGGGGAAAGGAATGAAAAACTGTTTTTT.

The rearrangement uses TRBV6-1 and TRBJ1-2; a possible D gene is TRBD1 (6 bases). CDR1 MNHNS and CDR2 SASEGT come from the germline V gene. The CDR3 runs to 13 residues. V was trimmed by 2 bases and J by 4 bases, leaving 8 bases between them. CDR3 residues: CASSEIQGYGYTF. Written as DNA, the CDR3 is TGTGCCAGCAGTGAAATACAGGGCTATGGCTACACCTTC.

The chain has TRBV6-5 and TRBJ2-7; no clear D. Germline assignment: CDR1 MNHEY and CDR2 SVGAGI. V gave up 8 bases and J gave up 0 bases, with 2 bases separating them. The length of the CDR3 is 10 residues. CDR3 amino acids: CASGSYEQYF. CDR3 in DNA: TGTGCCAGCGGCTCCTACGAGCAGTACTTC.

CDR3 sequence: CASSLEKAYEQYF. CDR3 DNA sequence: TGTGCCAGCAGCTTAGAAAAAGCATACGAGCAGTACTTC. The chain employs TRBV7-9 and TRBJ2-7, with D unclear. Trimming took 1 base from V and 4 from J, leaving 8 bases between them. Germline V CDR1 and CDR2: SEHNR, FQNEAQ (reference sequence). CDR3 size: 13 residues.

The CDR3 DNA is TGTGCCAGCAGTAACCGGGACAACTCCCAGCCCCAGCATTTT. This sequence encodes CASSNRDNSQPQHF. V usage is TRBV6-1 and J usage is TRBJ1-5; D perhaps matches TRBD1 (6 bases). CDR3 length: 14 amino acids. Germline loops: CDR1 MNHNS, CDR2 SASEGT. Trimming took 5 bases from V and 7 from J, leaving 15 bases between them.

The V call is TRBV7-3, the J call TRBJ2-3, with TRBD2 identical over 9 bases. Germline-derived CDR1 and CDR2 are SGHTA and FQGTGA. CDR3 length: 16 amino acids. Trimming at V came to 2 bases and at J to 3 bases, leaving 6 bases not matched to a gene. The CDR3 bases are TGTGCCAGCAGCTTAGCAGCGGGAGGTGGTACAGATACGCAGTATTTT. Translation gives CASSLAAGGGTDTQYF.

This clone came up once. This rearrangement joins TRBV6-5 to TRBJ2-3; D is unresolved. In germline, CDR1 is MNHEY, CDR2 SVGAGI. V was trimmed by 2 bases and J by 2 bases, leaving 5 bases between them. This CDR3 region has 13 residues. CDR3 loop: CASSYHFTDTQYF. Here the CDR3 DNA reads TGTGCCAGCAGTTACCATTTCACAGATACGCAGTATTTT.

This chain connects TRBV19 to TRBJ2-1, with 14 bases matching TRBD2. The junction had 11 bases not matched to a gene; V was cut back by 2 bases and J by 5 bases. CDR1 and CDR2 from the germline V gene are LNHDA and SQIVND (reference sequence). The CDR3 runs 19 residues. Written as DNA, the CDR3 is TGTGCCAGTAGTATACCCCACACGCCGACTAGCGGGAGGGACAATGAGCAGTTCTTC. This gives the protein CASSIPHTPTSGRDNEQFF. Based on the CDR3 plus reference TRBV19 and TRBJ2-1, the full variable domain is DGGITQSPKYLFRKEGQNVTLSCEQNLNHDAMYWYRQDPGQGLRLIYYSQIVNDFQKGDIAEGYSVSREKKESFPLTVTSAQKNPTAFYLCASSIPHTPTSGRDNEQFFGPGTRLTVL.